This T cell receptor (gamma chain) was identified in a study of human gamma delta and Vdelta1 T cells. The CDR3 spans 14 residues. Germline V CDR1 and CDR2: EGSNGY, YDSYNSKV. The trim removed 0 bases at V and 3 bases at J, leaving 5 bases unmatched. Whole-study findings and limits: Polyclonal Delta One T cells reportedly showed broad cytotoxic targeting of acute myeloid leukemia.

As regards this clone: The antigen is not known.

TCRdb fed the PCR reads into CATT to redo clone calling. Here the sample spans over 4,000 gamma-chain clones, under 35% being singletons. This clonotype originated in a human donor in good health. The chain couples TRGV2 to TRGJ1 or TRGJ2. Sequenced sample: Vdelta1 gamma-delta T cells from blood grown in culture (DOT cells). The CDR3 here is CATWDGRGYYKKLF. CDR3 in DNA: TGTGCCACCTGGGACGGGCGGGGTTATTATAAGAAACTCTTT.